Below, 4 T cell receptor beta chains from the same sample are listed, as sequenced in a study of blood T cell repertoires in COVID-19. The protocol was immunoSEQ multiplex PCR, while the TCRdb copy is restricted to in-frame clones and leaves out a portion. Of about 200,000 clones detected, roughly 89% appear once; the ten largest clones hold 6.5%. The specimen sequenced was peripheral blood. These TCRs come from a man between 60 and 75 years old who had recovered from COVID-19.

CDR3 nucleotide sequence: TGTGCCACCAGCAGAGATCTAGTCCAGACGAATCAGCCCCAGCATTTT. Translating gives CATSRDLVQTNQPQHF. The chain carries TRBV15 and TRBJ1-5; D remains ambiguous. The CDR3 sequence is 16 residues long. Germline V gene lookup returns CDR1 LNHNV and CDR2 YYDKDF (reference sequence). V lost 0 bases, J lost 4 bases, and 13 bases lay in between.

The gene calls are TRBV2 and TRBJ2-4; 9 bases fit TRBD2. The CDR3 runs 15 residues. Germline V CDR1 and CDR2: SNHLY, FYNNEI. J gave up 0 bases and V 7 bases, and 4 bases lay outside the gene matches. The CDR3 is CASTPSGVAKNIQYF. CDR3 in DNA: TGTGCCAGCACCCCTAGCGGGGTAGCCAAAAACATTCAGTACTTC.

This chain connects TRBV9 to TRBJ2-1; D unresolved. This CDR3 has 15 amino acids. Germline V gene sequence: CDR1 SGDLS, CDR2 YYNGEE. V shed 0 bases and J shed 1 base, with 8 bases lying between them. CDR3 sequence: CASSVETGSYNEQFF. The CDR3 nucleotides are TGTGCCAGCAGCGTAGAGACTGGGTCCTACAATGAGCAGTTCTTC.

The genes are TRBV11-3 and TRBJ2-7; 10 nucleotides agree with TRBD2. CDR1 is SGHNT, CDR2 YENEEA, per germline. Unmatched junction bases numbered 5, after V lost 1 base and J lost 5 bases. The CDR3 sequence is 15 residues long. CDR3 sequence: CASSLAGTSEHEQYF. The CDR3 DNA sequence: TGTGCCAGCAGCTTAGCCGGGACTAGCGAACACGAGCAGTACTTC.